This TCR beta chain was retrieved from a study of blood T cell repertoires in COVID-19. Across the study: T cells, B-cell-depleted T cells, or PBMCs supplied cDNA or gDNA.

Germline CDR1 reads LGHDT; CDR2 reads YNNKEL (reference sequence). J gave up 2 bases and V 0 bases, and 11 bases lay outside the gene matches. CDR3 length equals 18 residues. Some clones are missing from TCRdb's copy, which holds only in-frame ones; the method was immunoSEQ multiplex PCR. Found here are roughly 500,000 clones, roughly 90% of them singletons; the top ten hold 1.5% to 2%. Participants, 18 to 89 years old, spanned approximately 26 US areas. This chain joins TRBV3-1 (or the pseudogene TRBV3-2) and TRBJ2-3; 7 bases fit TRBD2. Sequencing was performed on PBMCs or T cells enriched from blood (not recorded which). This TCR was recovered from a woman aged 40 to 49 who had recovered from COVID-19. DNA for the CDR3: TGTGCCAGCAGCCAAGATCACCCAAGCGGGGTTGTCACAGATACGCAGTATTTT. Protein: CASSQDHPSGVVTDTQYF.